Detailed here is one TCR beta chain. Its antigen has not been determined. Per-nucleotide qualities are absent, and no much larger clonotype sits a single base away. TCRbeta CDR3 regions were amplified from genomic DNA using the immunoSEQ Assay, a bias-controlled multiplex PCR. The paper's data handling went like this. The number of nucleated cells in each sample was estimated by amplification of reference gene primers within the assay. To quantify the absolute abundance of each unique TCRbeta CDR3 rearrangement, sequence reads were collapsed and filtered. For each sample, productive Simpson clonality was calculated as the square root of Simpson's diversity index across productive rearrangements. TCRdb took over this immuneACCESS table, retaining in-frame rearrangements with V and J assigned. Such tables are incomplete; in checked studies, under half of the missing clones stem from an unresolved V gene, and the remainder is unexplained. The V and J calls and the clone size are those of that table, but D and trimming were determined from the DNA. This sample has 50,000 to 80,000 clones in its table, and more than 70% of those were observed once. Just under 7% of the sample belongs to the ten largest clones.

This specimen belongs to a study of blood T cell repertoires in COVID-19 (dated by TCRdb to about 2020). Background on the whole study: The collaborator samples originated in the United States, Italy and Spain and spanned the acute and convalescent phases of COVID-19. Where HLA class I and class II types were available, the types were taken from metadata supplied by the sample provider, not from assay-based typing. Samples came from the ongoing ImmuneRACE study (first 160 participants) plus 1,254 subjects from 6 global collaborators. The material from the prospective study consisted of cDNA or gDNA derived from T cells, B-cell-depleted T cells, or PBMCs. Sample metadata almost always included a de-identified subject ID, COVID-19 status, age in years and sex. A freely available public database, intended as a resource for researchers studying the immune response to SARS-CoV-2, is where the repertoires were released. Deeply sampled blood TCRbeta repertoires from subjects exposed to, actively infected with, or recovered from COVID-19 were included in the dataset. Overall study results and their limits: The amount of clinical and demographic metadata varied by source and participant and was provided uncurated.

Whole blood was collected in K2EDTA tubes by collaborating institutions according to the institutions' own protocols. For TCRbeta analysis, collaborators shipped samples in one of three forms: frozen whole blood, isolated PBMCs, or DNA extracted from either of those sample types. Material for sequencing was peripheral blood. This receptor was identified in a man aged 50-60 years with active COVID-19.

This receptor has the CDR3 CASSTGGGNTEAFF. The DNA is TGTGCCAGCAGTACGGGAGGGGGGAACACTGAAGCTTTCTTT. Recombination connected TRBV6-5 to TRBJ1-1; perhaps TRBD1 is the D gene, with 6 bases matching. The CDR3 sequence holds 14 residues, the cysteine and phenylalanine included. Only the CDR3 portion is preserved as DNA: 42 bases, with reading frame beginning at the first base. The trim is 5 bases for V and 1 base for J, with a gap of 11 bases between the germline ends. As encoded in the germline V gene, CDR1 is MNHEY while CDR2 is SVGAGI.